The T cell receptor (beta chain) under discussion was sequenced for a study of shared clonotypes between healthy human individuals. Sequencing used immunoSEQ multiplex PCR; TCRdb keeps in-frame clones, though not all of them. The sample shows about 1 million clones, approximately 68% of them seen only once. In germline, CDR1 is MGHDK, CDR2 SYGVNS. This CDR3 spans 15 amino acids. V gave up 1 base and J gave up 3 bases; unmatched junction bases: 2. The gene calls are TRBV25-1 and TRBJ2-2; 7 nucleotides line up with TRBD1. The sequence derives from a young man in good health. The sequenced sample consisted of memory CD4+ T cells sorted from blood. This sample's subset: CD45RA-negative fraction. CDR3 sequence reads: CASSEFQGDTGELFF. CDR3 sequence (DNA): TGTGCCAGCAGTGAATTCCAGGGGGACACCGGGGAGCTGTTTTTT.